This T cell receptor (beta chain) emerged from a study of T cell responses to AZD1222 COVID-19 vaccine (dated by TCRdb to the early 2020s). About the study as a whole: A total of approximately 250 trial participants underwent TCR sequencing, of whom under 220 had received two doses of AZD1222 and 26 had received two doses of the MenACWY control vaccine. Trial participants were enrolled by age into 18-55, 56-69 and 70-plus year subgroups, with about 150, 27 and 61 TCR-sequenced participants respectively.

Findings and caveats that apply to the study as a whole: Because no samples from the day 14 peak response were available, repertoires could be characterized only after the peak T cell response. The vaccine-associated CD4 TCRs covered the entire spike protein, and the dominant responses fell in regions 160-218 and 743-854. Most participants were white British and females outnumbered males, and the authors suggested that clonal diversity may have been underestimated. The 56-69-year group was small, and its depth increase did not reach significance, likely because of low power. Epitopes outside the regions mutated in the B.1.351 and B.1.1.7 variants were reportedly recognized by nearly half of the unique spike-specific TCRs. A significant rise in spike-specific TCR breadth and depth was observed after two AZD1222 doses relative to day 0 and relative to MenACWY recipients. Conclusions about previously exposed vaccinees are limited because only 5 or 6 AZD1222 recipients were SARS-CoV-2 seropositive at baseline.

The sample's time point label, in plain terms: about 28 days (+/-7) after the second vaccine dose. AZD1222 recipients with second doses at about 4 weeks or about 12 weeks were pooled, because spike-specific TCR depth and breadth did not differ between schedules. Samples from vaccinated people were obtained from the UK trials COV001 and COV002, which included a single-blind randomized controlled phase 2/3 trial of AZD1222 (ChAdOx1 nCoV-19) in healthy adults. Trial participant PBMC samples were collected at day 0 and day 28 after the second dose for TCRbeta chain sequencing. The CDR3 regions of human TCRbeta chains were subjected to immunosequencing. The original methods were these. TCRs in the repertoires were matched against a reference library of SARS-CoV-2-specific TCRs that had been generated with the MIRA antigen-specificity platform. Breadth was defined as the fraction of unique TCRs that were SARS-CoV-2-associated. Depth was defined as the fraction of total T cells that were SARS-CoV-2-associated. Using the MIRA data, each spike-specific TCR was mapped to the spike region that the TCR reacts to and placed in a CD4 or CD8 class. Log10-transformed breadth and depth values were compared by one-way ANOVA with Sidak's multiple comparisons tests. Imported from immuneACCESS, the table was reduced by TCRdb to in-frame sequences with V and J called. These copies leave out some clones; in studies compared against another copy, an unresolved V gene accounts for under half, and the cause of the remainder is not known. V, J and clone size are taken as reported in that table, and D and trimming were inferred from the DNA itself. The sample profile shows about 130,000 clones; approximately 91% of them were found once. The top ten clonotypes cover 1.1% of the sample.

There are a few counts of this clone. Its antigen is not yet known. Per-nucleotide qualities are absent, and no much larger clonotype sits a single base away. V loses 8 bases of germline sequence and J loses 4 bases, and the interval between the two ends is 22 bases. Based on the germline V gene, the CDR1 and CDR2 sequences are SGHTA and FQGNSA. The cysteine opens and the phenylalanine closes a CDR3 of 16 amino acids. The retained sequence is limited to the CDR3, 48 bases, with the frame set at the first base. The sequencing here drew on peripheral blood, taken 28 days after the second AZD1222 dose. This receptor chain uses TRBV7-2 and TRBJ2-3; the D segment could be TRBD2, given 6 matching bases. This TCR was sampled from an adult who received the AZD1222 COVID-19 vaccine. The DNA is TGTGCCAGCTCCAGCTGGGGTTGGGGGGAATCAGATACGCAGTATTTT. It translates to CASSSWGWGESDTQYF.